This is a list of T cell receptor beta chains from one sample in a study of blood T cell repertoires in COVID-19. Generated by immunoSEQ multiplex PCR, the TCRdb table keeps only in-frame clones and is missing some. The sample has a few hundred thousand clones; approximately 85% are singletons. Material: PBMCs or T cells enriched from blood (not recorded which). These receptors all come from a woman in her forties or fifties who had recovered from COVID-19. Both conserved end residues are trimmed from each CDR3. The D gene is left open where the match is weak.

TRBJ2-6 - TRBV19 ASSTAWGQFPGANVLT
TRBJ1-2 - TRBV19 ASSIGRLGYGYT
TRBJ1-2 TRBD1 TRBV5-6 ASSLPGQGDGYT
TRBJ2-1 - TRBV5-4 ASSGDSSRDEQF
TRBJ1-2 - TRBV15 ATSRDEGGYT
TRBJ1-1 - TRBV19 ASSVTGGLEAF
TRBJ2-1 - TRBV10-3 AISATGEGGPTYNEQF
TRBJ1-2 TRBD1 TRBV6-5 ASSRTGGDYGYT
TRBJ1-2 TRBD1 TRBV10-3 AISEDWWGQGQNYGYT
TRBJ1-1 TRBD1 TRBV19 ASSPTGGRTEAF
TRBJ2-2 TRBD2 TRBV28 AAAVWRFGLAGGRRTGELF
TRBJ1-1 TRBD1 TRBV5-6 ASSSFGTGHLVAF
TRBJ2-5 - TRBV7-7 ASSRRGLVQETQY
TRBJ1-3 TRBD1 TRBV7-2 ASNKQTGLSGNTIY
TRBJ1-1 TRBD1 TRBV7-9 ASSLLPADRGQDTEAF
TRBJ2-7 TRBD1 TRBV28 ASSLDRGVFYEQY
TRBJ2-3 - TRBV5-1 ASSLVNRAGDTQY
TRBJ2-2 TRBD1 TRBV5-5 ASIRQGNTGELF
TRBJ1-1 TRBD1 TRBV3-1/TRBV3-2 ASSQDLRTGGSGEAF
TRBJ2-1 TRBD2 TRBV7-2 ASSLGGTSNEQF
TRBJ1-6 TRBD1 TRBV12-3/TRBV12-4 ASSRDSNSPLH
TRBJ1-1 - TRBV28 ASSFMAGTEAF
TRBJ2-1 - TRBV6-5 ASSTPSLNEQF
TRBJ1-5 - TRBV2 ASSVAGEGNQPQH
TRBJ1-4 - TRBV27 ASGARANEKLF
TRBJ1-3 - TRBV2 ASSVTGNTIY
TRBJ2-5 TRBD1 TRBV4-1 ASSVQGTETQY
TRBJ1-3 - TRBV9 ASSAGQSGNTIY
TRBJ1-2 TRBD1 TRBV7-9 ASSPGQAYGYT
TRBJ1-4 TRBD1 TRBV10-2 ASSDSLQGAQSEKLF